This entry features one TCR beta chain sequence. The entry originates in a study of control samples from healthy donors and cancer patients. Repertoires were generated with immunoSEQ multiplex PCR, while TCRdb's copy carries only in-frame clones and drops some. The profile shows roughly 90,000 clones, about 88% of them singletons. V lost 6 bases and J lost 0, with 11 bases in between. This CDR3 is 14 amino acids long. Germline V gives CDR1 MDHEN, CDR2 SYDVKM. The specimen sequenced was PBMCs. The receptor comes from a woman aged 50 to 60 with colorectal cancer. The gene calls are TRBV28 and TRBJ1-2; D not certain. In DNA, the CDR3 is TGTGCCAGCAGGGGGTACACCTCTAACTATGGCTACACCTTC. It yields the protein CASRGYTSNYGYTF.